This record concerns one T cell receptor beta chain sequence. Its antigen remains unknown. The sample comes from a study of cytomegalovirus exposure and HLA in healthy donors. 13 Jbeta primers and 60 Vbeta primers were used for the PCR. Sequencing was performed with immunoSEQ multiplex PCR; in TCRdb, only in-frame clones are kept and a portion is missing. The sample holds around 210,000 clones, roughly 85% seen once. The germline V and J ends were trimmed by 4 bases and 3 bases, with 8 bases remaining between them. CDR3 size: 12 residues. Germline loops: CDR1 SQVTM, CDR2 ANQGSEA. Study-level results: The study flagged about 150 TCR beta chains as cytomegalovirus-associated. For TCR beta chains, V- and J-gene trimming was later linked to a missense DCLRE1C variant. Several of the most significant clusters appeared, in a later analysis, to be linked to common viral pathogens.

J is TRBJ2-3 and V is TRBV29-1, with a possible D match to TRBD2 (5 bases). This receptor was taken from a girl aged 2 to 10 in good health and CMV-seronegative. What was sequenced was PBMCs. CDR3: CSVARVTDTQYF. The CDR3 nucleotides are TGCAGCGTTGCGAGGGTTACAGATACGCAGTATTTT.